A single sample is the source of the 21 T cell receptor beta chains below, sequenced in a study of blood T cells in healthy people across ages. A second PCR of 7 to 11 cycles used a sample-barcoded 5' primer and a J-beta primer mix. TCRdb processed the 5' RACE reads anew with MiXCR; each CDR3 protein has one entry. The sample holds about 320,000 distinct CDR3 sequences, 25% to 30% seen once. Sequencing used blood. These TCRs come from an older woman in good health.

This clonotype occurred many times. The chain recombines TRBV28 with TRBJ2-5; no clear D gene. The length of the CDR3 is 12 residues. V was clipped by 5 bases and J by 3 bases, with 7 bases between them. Germline V lookup: CDR1 MDHEN, CDR2 SYDVKM. The CDR3 reads CASSLLKETQYF. CDR3 sequence (DNA): TGTGCCAGCAGTCTCCTCAAAGAGACCCAGTACTTC.

The J gene is TRBJ1-5, the V gene TRBV7-2, with D perhaps TRBD1 (5 bases). This CDR3 contains 13 residues. V lost 5 bases, J lost 4 bases, and 9 bases lay in between. The germline gives CDR1 SGHTA, CDR2 FQGNSA. The CDR3 region is CASSPQGNQPQHF. For the CDR3, the DNA is TGTGCCAGCAGCCCCCAGGGTAATCAGCCCCAGCATTTT.

The V gene is TRBV10-2, the J gene TRBJ2-5, with D tentatively TRBD2 (5 bases). CDR1 is WSHSY, CDR2 SAAADI, per germline. V lost 7 bases and J 5 bases, leaving 14 bases between the germline ends. The CDR3 has 13 residues. CDR3: CASMLRVGETQYF. CDR3 in DNA: TGCGCCAGCATGCTGCGGGTTGGGGAGACCCAGTACTTC.

This clonotype was detected only a few times. The V and J genes are TRBV28 and TRBJ1-6; the match to TRBD1 covers 8 bases. With 3 bases clipped from V and 7 bases from J, the junction kept 5 bases outside the gene matches. Germline V gene sequence: CDR1 MDHEN, CDR2 SYDVKM. The CDR3 length is 15 residues. CDR3 DNA: TGTGCCAGCAGTTTGTATAACAGGGGGAATTCACCCCTCCACTTT. As protein: CASSLYNRGNSPLHF.

Regarding this clonotype: In this CDR3 the conserved last residue, phenylalanine or tryptophan, is missing, so a read error is likely. This sequence joins TRBV5-1 and TRBJ2-5; TRBD1 matches 7 bases. CDR1 and CDR2 (germline): SGHRS, YFSETQ. The ends lost 5 bases at V and 4 bases at J; junction bases unmatched: 2. The CDR3 runs to 12 residues. This CDR3 reads CASRGTVETQYV. The CDR3 DNA follows: TGCGCCAGCAGGGGGACAGTAGAGACCCAGTACGTC.

The CDR3 nucleotides read TGCAGTGCTAAAGAGGGGGCGCAGGATGAAAAACTGTTTTTT. This gives the protein CSAKEGAQDEKLFF. The chain uses TRBV20-1 and TRBJ1-4; 7 bases line up with TRBD1. The CDR3 totals 14 residues. Germline loops: CDR1 DFQATT, CDR2 SNEGSKA (reference sequence). Trimming removed 4 bases from V and 6 bases from J; junction bases left unmatched: 8.

With respect to this clonotype: Mismatch with germline at one junction end may stem from a read error. This CDR3 is CASSIGAPTQSGQPRHF. The CDR3 coding sequence is TGTGCCAGTAGTATAGGGGCACCAACTCAGTCGGGTCAGCCCCGGCATTTT. The chain carries TRBV19 and TRBJ1-5; D gene unclear. From germline, CDR1 is LNHDA and CDR2 SQIVND (reference sequence). The CDR3 has 17 amino acids.

V is TRBV6-6 and J is TRBJ1-4, with D unresolved. The CDR3 covers 14 residues. V was pared by 11 bases and J by 8 bases, with 21 bases between. Germline V CDR1 and CDR2: MNHNY, SVGAGI (reference sequence). The CDR3 loop is CASKGGIDGEKLFF. Here the CDR3 DNA reads TGTGCCTCCAAAGGCGGGATCGATGGGGAAAAACTGTTTTTT.

This sequence joins TRBV20-1 and TRBJ2-5; the match to TRBD2 covers 9 bases. Germline V lookup: CDR1 DFQATT, CDR2 SNEGSKA (reference sequence). V gave up 3 bases and J gave up 5 bases; unmatched junction bases: 7. The CDR3 runs 14 residues. The CDR3 nucleotides are TGCAGTGCTAGGGGCGGGAGGGCCGCGGAGACCCAGTACTTC. It translates to CSARGGRAAETQYF.

This clonotype has a handful of counts. The V call is TRBV20-1, the J call TRBJ1-5; D is undetermined. Per germline, CDR1 DFQATT and CDR2 SNEGSKA (reference sequence). V was cut by 5 bases and J by 3 bases, with 20 bases left in between. CDR3 size: 16 residues. The CDR3 DNA is TGCAGTGCTCCCCCCGGCGGGTTCCCGGACAATCAGCCCCAGCATTTT. This codes for CSAPPGGFPDNQPQHF.

V gene TRBV7-9 combines with J gene TRBJ2-1, with D perhaps TRBD1 or TRBD2 (5 bases each). The CDR3 consists of 14 residues. Trimming took off 5 bases at V and 10 bases at J, with 18 bases between the two ends. The germline CDR1 and CDR2 sequences are SEHNR and FQNEAQ (reference sequence). CDR3 residues: CASSPVWGRGEQFF. The CDR3 DNA sequence: TGTGCCAGCAGCCCGGTTTGGGGGAGAGGCGAGCAGTTCTTC.

This clonotype was picked up a small number of times. The rearrangement uses TRBV20-1 and TRBJ2-5, with D maybe TRBD1 (5 bases). The CDR3 length is 13 residues. Looked up from germline, CDR1 is DFQATT and CDR2 is SNEGSKA (reference sequence). V lost 3 bases to trimming and J lost 0 bases, with 8 bases between them. DNA for the CDR3: TGCAGTGCTAGGCAGGGTTACCAAGAGACCCAGTACTTC. Its protein is CSARQGYQETQYF.

This clonotype showed up many times. The chain uses TRBV29-1 and TRBJ2-5, with a weak D call TRBD2 (6 bases). The V gene lost 7 bases and the J gene lost 4 bases, with 13 bases spanning the gap. The CDR3 totals 12 residues. CDR1 and CDR2 (germline): SQVTM, ANQGSEA. CDR3 sequence: CSADGLLETQYF. CDR3 DNA sequence: TGCAGCGCCGACGGACTATTAGAGACCCAGTACTTC.

Concerning this clonotype: The germline gene is not matched at one end of the junction; a read error may be the cause. The chain combines TRBV18 with TRBJ2-5, with D possibly being TRBD1 (5 bases). The CDR3 runs to 14 residues. Per the germline V gene, CDR1 is KGHSH and CDR2 is LQKENI. The CDR3 DNA follows: TGTGCCAGCTCTCAAAGACAGAACCAAGAGGCCCAGTACTTC. Translating gives CASSQRQNQEAQYF.

Ten or more counts support this clonotype. The DNA for the CDR3 is TGCGCCAGCAGCCAAGGGAAACTAGTTCCTCGGGATGAGCAGTTCTTC. It codes for CASSQGKLVPRDEQFF. The J gene is TRBJ2-1, the V gene TRBV4-1; possibly TRBD2 for D (5 bases). Germline V gives CDR1 MGHRA, CDR2 YSYEKL. The CDR3 covers 16 residues. V lost 1 base to trimming and J lost 8 bases, with 18 bases between them.

The chain has TRBV25-1 and TRBJ2-3; the D is unclear. The CDR3 has 13 residues. The V gene's germline CDR1 is MGHDK and CDR2 SYGVNS. Trimming removed 3 bases at V and 8 bases at J, with 12 bases between. Here the CDR3 DNA reads TGTGCCAGCAGTGACTTAGTTGTCTCTACGCAGTATTTT. It specifies CASSDLVVSTQYF.

CDR3 sequence: CASSQGTRGAETQYF. In DNA form, the CDR3 reads TGTGCCAGCAGCCAAGGGACTAGGGGGGCAGAGACCCAGTACTTC. J is TRBJ2-5 and V is TRBV4-2; the D gene is possibly TRBD2 (7 bases). V lost 1 base to trimming and J lost 4 bases, with 13 bases between them. CDR1 is LGHNA, CDR2 YNFKEQ, per germline. This CDR3 spans 15 amino acids.

This clonotype was seen a handful of times. This chain uses TRBV5-1 with TRBJ2-4; 7 nucleotides agree with TRBD2. J lost 8 bases, V lost 5 bases, and 7 bases had no gene match. Per germline, CDR1 SGHRS and CDR2 YFSETQ. The CDR3 is 13 residues long. The CDR3 loop reads CASRTAGADIQYF. CDR3 nucleotides: TGCGCCAGCAGGACTGCGGGAGCGGACATTCAGTACTTC.

The table lists this clonotype with a count of one. J is TRBJ2-7 and V is TRBV6-1; 7 bases fit TRBD2. V gave up 7 bases and J gave up 3 bases; unmatched junction bases: 12. This CDR3 is built from 15 residues. Germline-derived CDR1 and CDR2 are MNHNS and SASEGT. CDR3 sequence reads: CASTGTTAFGYEQYF. CDR3 coding DNA: TGTGCCAGCACCGGGACTACCGCCTTCGGCTACGAGCAGTACTTC.

CDR3 nucleotides: TGCGCCAGCAGCCAAGGAGAGGTAGGGGGATATGGCTACACCTTC. It translates to CASSQGEVGGYGYTF. This rearrangement joins TRBV4-1 to TRBJ1-2; a possible D gene is TRBD1 (6 bases). Between the trimmed V and J ends, which lost 1 base and 5 bases, there was a span of 14 bases. Germline V gives CDR1 MGHRA, CDR2 YSYEKL. The CDR3 extends over 15 amino acids.

CDR3 DNA sequence: TGTGCCATCAGTGAACTAGCGGGGGACACCGGGGAGCTGTTTTTT. Translated, it gives CAISELAGDTGELFF. The chain has TRBV10-3 and TRBJ2-2, with 11 bases fitting TRBD2. The V segment lost 3 bases and the J segment 3 bases; nucleotides outside the gene matches: 0. The CDR3 has 15 amino acids. The germline V gene encodes CDR1 ENHRY and CDR2 SYGVKD.